Each of the 9 T cell receptor beta chains below was sequenced from the same sample in a study of cytomegalovirus exposure and HLA in healthy donors (dated by TCRdb to about 2017). The library relied on the immunoSEQ multiplex PCR assay. A mixture of 60 forward primers for TCR Vbeta segments and 13 reverse primers for TCR Jbeta segments was used in the multiplex PCR. TCRdb obtained this table from immuneACCESS and retained in-frame rearrangements with V and J assigned. These tables miss some clones; where compared with another copy, unresolved V genes account for less than half of the shortfall, and the remainder is unexplained. The sample records 180,000 or so clones, around two thirds of which are singletons. The top ten clonotypes cover 2.5% to 3.5% of the sample. The sequenced sample consisted of PBMCs. The origin of the receptors is a middle-aged man in good health and CMV-seronegative.

This clone was seen more than once but under ten times. The rearrangement links TRBV6-1 to TRBJ2-1; D perhaps matches TRBD2 (7 bases). This CDR3 is built from 15 residues. V was shortened by 3 bases and J by 2 bases, with 11 bases between the two germline ends. The V gene's germline CDR1 is MNHNS and CDR2 SASEGT. The CDR3 coding sequence is TGTGCCAGCAGTGATCGGGGGGCTCCCTACAATGAGCAGTTCTTC. It codes for CASSDRGAPYNEQFF.

This clone was observed a few times. The chain has TRBV6-4 and TRBJ1-1; D gene ambiguous. CDR3 size: 15 residues. Deletions cut 11 bases from V and 3 bases from J, with 22 bases between. The germline V gene encodes CDR1 MRHNA and CDR2 SNTAGT. The CDR3 bases are TGTGCCTCTTCTAGGGCGAGGGTTAGAGACACTGAAGCTTTCTTT. Translating gives CASSRARVRDTEAFF.

This rearrangement joins TRBV5-4 to TRBJ2-6; D remains ambiguous. The CDR3 loop spans 14 amino acids. V was shortened by 4 bases and J by 0 bases, with 5 bases between the two germline ends. Germline CDR1 is SGHNT and CDR2 is YYREEE (reference sequence). CDR3 sequence (DNA): TGTGCCAGCAGCCCTAACTCTGGGGCCAACGTCCTGACTTTC. Its protein product is CASSPNSGANVLTF.

This clone was picked up a small number of times. DNA of the CDR3: TGTGCCACCAGCAGACTAGCGGGAGCCTCTAATGAGCAGTTCTTC. It yields the protein CATSRLAGASNEQFF. This chain connects TRBV15 to TRBJ2-1, with 10 bases that match TRBD2. Germline V gives CDR1 LNHNV, CDR2 YYDKDF (reference sequence). There are 15 residues in the CDR3. V was pared by 2 bases and J by 7 bases, with 5 bases of the junction left unmatched.

This clone occurred a few times. The V gene is TRBV7-9, the J gene TRBJ1-2, with 7 bases fitting TRBD1. The CDR3 is made up of 14 amino acids. Per the germline V gene, CDR1 is SEHNR and CDR2 is FQNEAQ (reference sequence). V lost 1 base and J lost 8; bases outside the gene matches: 7. This CDR3 is CASSLGQGRGGYTF. For the CDR3, the DNA is TGTGCCAGCAGCTTAGGACAGGGTCGCGGGGGCTACACCTTC.

This clone has only a few counts. The rearrangement joins TRBV28 to TRBJ2-7, with a tentative D call TRBD2 (6 bases). The CDR3 consists of 15 residues. With 4 bases removed from V and 3 bases from J, the gap between germline ends came to 16 bases. CDR1 is MDHEN and CDR2 is SYDVKM in the germline V gene. The CDR3 sequence is CASSSPSAGGYEQYF. The CDR3 DNA reads TGTGCCAGCAGTTCCCCTAGCGCCGGGGGCTACGAGCAGTACTTC. The variable domain in full, completed from reference TRBV28 and TRBJ2-7, reads DVKVTQSSRYLVKRTGEKVFLECVQDMDHENMFWYRQDPGLGLRLIYFSYDVKMKEKGDIPEGYSVSREKKERFSLILESASTNQTSMYLCASSSPSAGGYEQYFGPGTRLTVT.

The chain couples TRBV28 to TRBJ1-5; TRBD1 agrees at 8 bases. With V trimmed by 3 bases and J by 3 bases, 7 bases remained unmatched. The CDR3 length is 16 residues. Germline V gene sequence: CDR1 MDHEN, CDR2 SYDVKM. DNA of the CDR3: TGTGCCAGCAGTTTGACTCCGGGACAGGACAATCAGCCCCAGCATTTT. It yields the protein CASSLTPGQDNQPQHF.

V gene TRBV5-1 combines with J gene TRBJ2-1, with D maybe TRBD2 (6 bases). Germline V gives CDR1 SGHRS, CDR2 YFSETQ. V was shortened by 5 bases and J by 8 bases, with 14 bases between the two germline ends. CDR3 size: 13 residues. The CDR3 loop is CASRGTTRDEQFF. CDR3 coding DNA: TGCGCCAGCAGGGGGACGACTAGGGATGAGCAGTTCTTC.

The V call is TRBV6-6, the J call TRBJ2-2, with 9 bases matching TRBD2. The CDR3 loop spans 13 amino acids. Germline lookup yields CDR1 MNHNY and CDR2 SVGAGI (reference sequence). Trimming took 6 bases from V and 6 from J; bases not matched to a gene: 2. CDR3 amino acids: CASRGLASGELFF. CDR3 sequence (DNA): TGTGCCAGCAGGGGACTAGCTTCCGGGGAGCTGTTTTTT.